These 16 T cell receptor beta chains were sequenced from one sample in a study of T-cell memory formation after mild COVID-19. MiXCR, applied by TCRdb to the 5' RACE reads, yields one record per CDR3 protein. The sample holds a few hundred thousand distinct CDR3 sequences, approximately 15% seen once. The sample comprised PBMCs or a T cell subset sorted from them (not recorded which). The receptor set was obtained from a man aged 18 to 35 who had mild COVID-19 (a few samples of this study predate the infection). Cell type and time point are not known.

The sample holds a few counts of this clonotype. V gene TRBV28 combines with J gene TRBJ1-3; no reliable D call. V was pared by 1 base and J by 4 bases, with 8 bases between. This CDR3 spans 14 amino acids. Per germline, CDR1 MDHEN and CDR2 SYDVKM. CDR3 sequence reads: CASSLSPAGNTIYF. For the CDR3, the DNA is TGTGCCAGCAGTTTATCGCCGGCCGGAAACACCATATATTTT.

This clonotype turned up a few times. The J gene is TRBJ2-1, the V gene TRBV4-2; possibly TRBD1 for D (5 bases). Between the trimmed V and J ends, which lost 5 bases and 0 bases, there was a span of 17 bases. The CDR3 is 17 amino acids. Germline V gene sequence: CDR1 LGHNA, CDR2 YNFKEQ. The CDR3: CASSFPVDTSSYNEQFF. The CDR3 DNA reads TGTGCCAGCAGCTTCCCGGTGGACACAAGCTCCTACAATGAGCAGTTCTTC.

The chain couples TRBV12-3 or TRBV12-4 to TRBJ2-7; TRBD1 matches 7 bases. V was pared by 8 bases and J by 1 base, with 5 bases of the junction left unmatched. The CDR3 has 13 residues. CDR3 sequence (DNA): TGTGCCAGCCGAACAGGGGCATCCTACGAGCAGTACTTC. Encoded protein: CASRTGASYEQYF.

This clonotype was picked up a small number of times. The gene calls are TRBV7-9 and TRBJ2-4; TRBD2 is a possible D gene (6 bases). There are 14 residues in the CDR3. Germline lookup yields CDR1 SEHNR and CDR2 FQNEAQ (reference sequence). V lost 5 bases and J lost 7, with 15 bases in between. The CDR3 loop is CASSLGGNWNIQYF. CDR3 coding DNA: TGTGCCAGCAGCCTTGGCGGGAACTGGAACATTCAGTACTTC.

The chain employs TRBV6-1 and TRBJ2-1, with D unclear. The CDR3 has 16 amino acids. The V gene lost 5 bases and the J gene lost 0 bases, with 14 bases spanning the gap. From germline, CDR1 is MNHNS and CDR2 SASEGT. CDR3 coding DNA: TGTGCCAGCAGTCTCACTACGGGTAGCTCCTACAATGAGCAGTTCTTC. This translates into CASSLTTGSSYNEQFF.

V gene TRBV4-3 combines with J gene TRBJ2-3, with 9 bases matching TRBD2. This CDR3 region has 16 residues. In germline, CDR1 is LGHNA, CDR2 YSLEER. V was pared by 3 bases and J by 6 bases, with 10 bases of the junction left unmatched. In DNA form, the CDR3 reads TGCGCCAGCAGCCAGACTAGCGGAGAGGGAATTGATACGCAGTATTTT. The encoded protein is CASSQTSGEGIDTQYF.

There are a few counts of this clonotype. The chain joins TRBV5-6 to TRBJ2-7; 11 nucleotides align to TRBD1. Trimming cost V 1 base and J 5 bases; bases outside gene matches: 8. Germline V lookup: CDR1 SGHDT, CDR2 YYEEEE. The CDR3 has 16 residues. CDR3 sequence reads: CASSLPGQGVSNEQYV. The CDR3 coding sequence is TGTGCCAGCAGCTTGCCGGGACAGGGGGTGTCTAACGAGCAGTACGTC.

The V call is TRBV12-3 or TRBV12-4, the J call TRBJ1-5; D possibly corresponds to TRBD1 (5 bases). The V end lost 3 bases, the J end lost 11 bases, and 11 bases lay between the germline ends. This CDR3 has 12 amino acids. CDR3 in amino acids: CASSFGGPTQHF. The CDR3 DNA reads as TGTGCCAGCAGTTTTGGGGGACCGACCCAGCATTTT.

This clonotype occurred a few times. The chain is built from TRBV6-5 and TRBJ2-3; D is undetermined. V lost 3 bases to trimming and J lost 0 bases, with 10 bases between them. CDR1 MNHEY and CDR2 SVGAGI come from the germline V gene. The CDR3 is 15 residues long. The CDR3 coding sequence is TGTGCCAGCAGTTATCAGGTTGGGAGCACAGATACGCAGTATTTT. Translated, it gives CASSYQVGSTDTQYF.

This clonotype appeared a few times. The chain joins TRBV4-2 to TRBJ2-2; 10 bases agree with TRBD1. The CDR3 is 16 amino acids. V lost 4 bases and J lost 8; bases outside the gene matches: 10. Germline-derived CDR1 and CDR2 are LGHNA and YNFKEQ. CDR3 sequence: CASSLSGQGTSGELFF. DNA of the CDR3: TGTGCCAGCAGCCTTTCGGGACAGGGGACGTCGGGGGAGCTGTTTTTT.

The chain recombines TRBV7-9 with TRBJ2-2, with D perhaps matching TRBD2 (6 bases). The germline V gene has CDR1 SEHNR and CDR2 FQNEAQ (reference sequence). The germline V and J ends were trimmed by 3 bases and 4 bases, with 9 bases remaining between them. The CDR3 is 14 amino acids. The CDR3 bases are TGTGCCAGCAGCTTCGGAGGGGCCACCGGGGAGCTGTTTTTT. This translates into CASSFGGATGELFF. Full variable domain (remainder filled in from reference TRBV7-9 and TRBJ2-2): DTGVSQNPRHKITKRGQNVTFRCDPISEHNRLYWYRQTLGQGPEFLTYFQNEAQLEKSRLLSDRFSAERPKGSFSTLEIQRTEQGDSAMYLCASSFGGATGELFFGEGSRLTVL.

The sample holds a few counts of this clonotype. J is TRBJ2-1 and V is TRBV20-1, with 12 bases identical to TRBD2. V lost 4 bases to trimming and J lost 0 bases; unmatched junction nucleotides: 7. Germline lookup yields CDR1 DFQATT and CDR2 SNEGSKA (reference sequence). CDR3 size: 17 residues. CDR3 protein: CSATGTSGSSSYNEQFF. The CDR3, as DNA: TGCAGTGCTACCGGGACTAGCGGGTCAAGCTCCTACAATGAGCAGTTCTTC.

The rearrangement links TRBV6-5 to TRBJ2-7, with TRBD1 matching 7 bases. The germline V gene encodes CDR1 MNHEY and CDR2 SVGAGI. CDR3 length: 13 amino acids. The V and J ends lost 4 bases and 6 bases, in that order; junction bases with no gene match: 6. CDR3 amino acids: CASSWTGPSEQYF. The CDR3 DNA reads as TGTGCCAGCAGTTGGACAGGCCCCTCCGAGCAGTACTTC.

Only a few counts were recorded for this clonotype. The rearrangement uses TRBV6-5 and TRBJ2-7, with D unclear. The ends were cut back, 6 bases at V and 0 bases at J, with 9 bases in the middle. Per germline, CDR1 MNHEY and CDR2 SVGAGI. The CDR3 loop spans 13 amino acids. The CDR3 DNA sequence: TGTGCCAGCAGCACGGCAGCCTCCTACGAGCAGTACTTC. Protein sequence: CASSTAASYEQYF.

This clonotype was found a few times. The genes are TRBV3-1 and TRBJ2-1, with 8 bases fitting TRBD2. This CDR3 is built from 14 residues. V was pared by 2 bases and J by 4 bases, with 1 base of the junction left unmatched. CDR1 is LGHDT and CDR2 is YNNKEL in the germline V gene (reference sequence). The CDR3 DNA follows: TGTGCCAGCAGCCAACAGCGGGGGTACAATGAGCAGTTCTTC. Translation gives CASSQQRGYNEQFF.

The sample holds a few counts of this clonotype. The chain joins TRBV5-1 to TRBJ2-3; D may be TRBD2 (6 bases). The CDR3 contains 15 residues. Deletions cut 0 bases from V and 2 bases from J, with 10 bases between. Germline assignment: CDR1 SGHRS and CDR2 YFSETQ. In nucleotides, the CDR3 is TGCGCCAGCAGCTTGGGTCGGCGGGACACAGATACGCAGTATTTT. The encoded protein is CASSLGRRDTDTQYF. Based on the CDR3 plus reference TRBV5-1 and TRBJ2-3, the full variable domain is KAGVTQTPRYLIKTRGQQVTLSCSPISGHRSVSWYQQTPGQGLQFLFEYFSETQRNKGNFPGRFSGRQFSNSRSEMNVSTLELGDSALYLCASSLGRRDTDTQYFGPGTRLTVL.